The rows below give T cell receptor beta chains drawn from one sample of a study of T cell responses to AZD1222 COVID-19 vaccine. Method: immunoSEQ multiplex PCR; TCRdb's copy keeps in-frame clones and lacks some. The sample lists roughly 130,000 clones, roughly nine tenths occurring once. The specimen was peripheral blood, collected on day 0 of AZD1222 vaccination. The source is an adult in good health. CDR3s include the opening cysteine and the closing phenylalanine or tryptophan. D genes are given only for firm matches. Where a row states a size, it is once, few, many or the class of an expanded clone; other rows omit it.

J gene | V gene | D gene | clone size | CDR3 protein | CDR3 DNA
TRBJ1-6 | TRBV5-6 | NA | once | CASSLNLKDALHF | TGTGCCAGCAGCTTGAATTTAAAGGACGCCCTCCACTTT
TRBJ1-2 | TRBV2 | NA | few | CASSEESYGYTF | TGTGCCAGCAGTGAGGAGAGCTATGGCTACACCTTC
TRBJ2-5 | TRBV27 | NA | NA | CASSLSPGVETQYF | TGTGCCAGCAGTTTATCGCCGGGGGTGGAGACCCAGTACTTC
TRBJ2-3 | TRBV10-3 | TRBD2 | NA | CAISPGGAGGSTPSTDTQYF | TGTGCCATCAGCCCGGGGGGAGCGGGGGGGTCCACGCCGAGCACAGATACGCAGTATTTT
TRBJ1-1 | TRBV6-1 | NA | NA | CASSELDTEAFF | TGTGCCAGCAGTGAACTGGACACTGAAGCTTTCTTT
TRBJ2-7 | TRBV12-3/TRBV12-4 | NA | NA | CASSLAGGYEQYF | TGTGCCAGCAGTTTAGCGGGGGGCTACGAGCAGTACTTC
TRBJ2-5 | TRBV3-1/TRBV3-2 | NA | NA | CASTTGETQYF | TGTGCCAGCACCACAGGGGAGACCCAGTACTTC
TRBJ2-4 | TRBV11-3 | TRBD1 | NA | CASSLRTGEDIQYF | TGTGCCAGCAGCCTACGGACAGGGGAGGACATTCAGTACTTC
TRBJ2-7 | TRBV6-5 | TRBD1 | NA | CASRSGTGIYEQYF | TGTGCCAGCAGGTCCGGGACAGGGATTTACGAGCAGTACTTC
TRBJ2-3 | TRBV5-8 | NA | NA | CASSDGSGIDTQYF | TGTGCCAGCAGCGATGGCTCAGGGATAGATACGCAGTATTTT
TRBJ2-2 | TRBV5-1 | NA | NA | CASRGGSGELFF | TGCGCCAGCAGAGGGGGATCCGGGGAGCTGTTTTTT
TRBJ2-3 | TRBV10-3 | TRBD2 | NA | CAISVASGGPDTQYF | TGTGCCATCAGTGTGGCTAGCGGGGGGCCGGATACGCAGTATTTT
TRBJ1-3 | TRBV4-1 | NA | NA | CASSQDGSRSGNTIYF | TGCGCCAGCAGCCAAGATGGCTCCCGCTCTGGAAACACCATATATTTT
TRBJ1-5 | TRBV12-5 | NA | once | CASGLVSGGNQPQHF | TGTGCTAGTGGTTTGGTATCCGGGGGCAATCAGCCCCAGCATTTT
TRBJ2-7 | TRBV5-4 | TRBD1 | NA | CASSPGQGFSYEQYF | TGTGCCAGCAGCCCGGGACAGGGCTTTTCCTACGAGCAGTACTTC
TRBJ1-5 | TRBV12-3/TRBV12-4 | NA | NA | CASRWPYEQPQHF | TGTGCCAGCAGGTGGCCCTACGAACAGCCCCAGCATTTT
TRBJ1-5 | TRBV20-1 | NA | NA | CSASIGTNQPQHF | TGCAGTGCTAGTATCGGGACCAATCAGCCCCAGCATTTT
TRBJ2-3 | TRBV3-1/TRBV3-2 | NA | NA | CASSLLGKPSTDTQYF | TGTGCCAGCAGCCTTTTGGGGAAGCCCAGCACAGATACGCAGTATTTT
TRBJ2-1 | TRBV11-2 | NA | NA | CASSLARLNEQFF | TGTGCCAGCAGCTTAGCGAGACTAAATGAGCAGTTCTTC
TRBJ1-2 | TRBV10-3 | NA | once | CAIRTTGFEGYTF | TGTGCCATCAGGACTACAGGTTTCGAGGGCTACACCTTC
TRBJ2-3 | TRBV10-2 | NA | once | CASSEISGTDTQYF | TGCGCCAGCAGTGAGATTAGCGGCACAGATACGCAGTATTTT
TRBJ1-6 | TRBV18 | TRBD1 | NA | CASSPGQVALGPLHF | TGTGCCAGCTCACCGGGACAGGTGGCCTTGGGGCCCCTCCACTTT
TRBJ2-1 | TRBV7-9 | NA | NA | CASSSPQGYARDEQFF | TGTGCCAGCAGCTCCCCACAGGGTTACGCCAGGGATGAGCAGTTCTTC
TRBJ1-1 | TRBV7-9 | NA | once | CASSLAGRVGTEAFF | TGTGCCAGCAGCTTAGCTGGCAGGGTAGGCACTGAAGCTTTCTTT
TRBJ1-5 | TRBV12-5 | NA | NA | CASGLGLNQPQHF | TGTGCTAGTGGTTTGGGGTTGAATCAGCCCCAGCATTTT
TRBJ2-7 | TRBV30 | TRBD2 | once | CAWSGRGGFEQYF | TGTGCCTGGAGTGGTCGGGGGGGCTTCGAGCAGTACTTC
TRBJ2-3 | TRBV7-2 | NA | NA | CASSLARGVLGDTQYF | TGTGCCAGCAGCTTAGCTAGGGGGGTTTTAGGAGATACGCAGTATTTT
TRBJ1-5 | TRBV23-1 | NA | NA | CASGNQPQHF | TGCGCCAGCGGGAATCAGCCCCAGCATTTT
TRBJ2-7 | TRBV28 | TRBD1 | NA | CASSRRTGKYEQYF | TGTGCCAGCAGCCGACGGACAGGGAAATACGAGCAGTACTTC
TRBJ1-2 | TRBV5-4 | NA | once | CASSVLLRTENYGYTF | TGTGCCAGCAGCGTTCTCCTAAGGACAGAGAACTATGGCTACACCTTC
TRBJ1-2 | TRBV4-2 | NA | NA | CASSQDLSLDYGYTF | TGTGCCAGCAGCCAAGATTTGTCCCTCGACTATGGCTACACCTTC
TRBJ2-7 | TRBV24-1 | TRBD1 | NA | CATSDPRTGGGRQYF | TGTGCCACCAGTGACCCCCGGACAGGGGGCGGCCGGCAGTACTTC
TRBJ1-4 | TRBV6-5 | TRBD1 | NA | CASSSGQGTEKLFF | TGTGCCAGCAGTTCCGGACAGGGGACTGAAAAACTGTTTTTT
TRBJ1-3 | TRBV7-9 | NA | NA | CATTESSGNTIYF | TGTGCCACCACAGAGAGCTCTGGAAACACCATATATTTT
TRBJ2-5 | TRBV5-5 | NA | NA | CASSFSGGTQETQYF | TGTGCCAGCAGCTTCTCCGGGGGGACACAAGAGACCCAGTACTTC
TRBJ2-1 | TRBV5-8 | TRBD2 | once | CASSTTGLHSYNEQFF | TGTGCCAGCAGCACCACGGGACTACACTCCTACAATGAGCAGTTCTTC